These T cell receptor beta chains were read from a single sample in a study of cytomegalovirus exposure and HLA in healthy donors. Using immunoSEQ multiplex PCR, the repertoire was profiled, and TCRdb retains in-frame clones only, with some absent. Across around 100,000 clones, the top ten clones capture more than 0.5% of the sample. Source material: PBMCs. Receptor source: a man aged 50-59 years in good health and CMV-seronegative. Each CDR3 is given with its conserved first and last residue. Fields, in order: J gene, V gene, D gene, CDR3 DNA, CDR3 protein. A D gene is named only where the DNA matches it firmly.

J gene: TRBJ2-1; V gene: TRBV6-4; D gene: .; CDR3 DNA: TGTGCCAGCAGGGAGGGCCCAAGCTCCTACAATGAGCAGTTCTTC; CDR3 protein: CASREGPSSYNEQFF
J gene: TRBJ1-1; V gene: TRBV9; D gene: TRBD1; CDR3 DNA: TGCGCCAGCAGCGTAGTGGGGACAGGGAACACTGAAGCTTTCTTT; CDR3 protein: CASSVVGTGNTEAFF
J gene: TRBJ1-1; V gene: TRBV29-1; D gene: .; CDR3 DNA: TGCAGCGTTAAGGGTGGACAGCCGAGCACTGAAGCTTTCTTT; CDR3 protein: CSVKGGQPSTEAFF
J gene: TRBJ1-2; V gene: TRBV18; D gene: TRBD1; CDR3 DNA: TGTGCCAGCTCAACATGGACCCCGGGACAGGTATCGTTGGATGGCTACACCTTC; CDR3 protein: CASSTWTPGQVSLDGYTF
J gene: TRBJ1-1; V gene: TRBV11-3; D gene: TRBD1; CDR3 DNA: TGTGCCAGCAGCTTGGGACAGGTGAACACTGAAGCTTTCTTT; CDR3 protein: CASSLGQVNTEAFF
J gene: TRBJ2-1; V gene: TRBV19; D gene: TRBD2; CDR3 DNA: TGTGCCACCTTCCCGGGACTAGCTCCCCGGAATGAGCAGTTCTTC; CDR3 protein: CATFPGLAPRNEQFF
J gene: TRBJ2-7; V gene: TRBV5-1; D gene: .; CDR3 DNA: TGCGCCAGCAGCATGACTTCAAGATTGAGCTCCTACGAGCAGTACTTC; CDR3 protein: CASSMTSRLSSYEQYF
J gene: TRBJ1-4; V gene: TRBV2; D gene: .; CDR3 DNA: TGTGCCAGCACTGGGGGAGGGGAAAAACTGTTTTTT; CDR3 protein: CASTGGGEKLFF
J gene: TRBJ2-4; V gene: TRBV19; D gene: TRBD1; CDR3 DNA: TGTGCCAGTAGTTCCAGGGGGCCGGGGAACATTCAGTACTTC; CDR3 protein: CASSSRGPGNIQYF
J gene: TRBJ1-2; V gene: TRBV6-1; D gene: .; CDR3 DNA: TGTGCCAGCAGTGAAATATACTATGGCTACACCTTC; CDR3 protein: CASSEIYYGYTF
J gene: TRBJ2-3; V gene: TRBV5-3; D gene: TRBD2; CDR3 DNA: TGTGCCAGAAGCTTTTTTTCTAGCGGGGGGAAGTCTAGCACAGATACGCAGTATTTT; CDR3 protein: CARSFFSSGGKSSTDTQYF
J gene: TRBJ2-3; V gene: TRBV7-2; D gene: .; CDR3 DNA: TGTGCCAGCAGCCCAGGCGGCGGGGGCACAGATACGCAGTATTTT; CDR3 protein: CASSPGGGGTDTQYF
J gene: TRBJ1-2; V gene: TRBV9; D gene: .; CDR3 DNA: TGTGCCAGCAGCGTAGACAGGACCCCGACGTTAGCTAACTATGGCTACACCTTC; CDR3 protein: CASSVDRTPTLANYGYTF
J gene: TRBJ2-1; V gene: TRBV5-4; D gene: .; CDR3 DNA: TGTGCCAGCAGCTCCAGGGGCGGGAGCTCCTACAATGAGCAGTTCTTC; CDR3 protein: CASSSRGGSSYNEQFF
J gene: TRBJ1-1; V gene: TRBV30; D gene: TRBD1; CDR3 DNA: TGTGCCTGGAGGCCCGACAGGGTTTTCACTGAAGCTTTCTTT; CDR3 protein: CAWRPDRVFTEAFF
J gene: TRBJ1-4; V gene: TRBV28; D gene: TRBD1; CDR3 DNA: TGTGCCAGCAGACGTCAGACAGGGGGCAAGAATGAAAAACTGTTTTTT; CDR3 protein: CASRRQTGGKNEKLFF
J gene: TRBJ1-5; V gene: TRBV19; D gene: TRBD1; CDR3 DNA: TGTGCCAGTAGCCCGACAGGGGGGAGCAATCAGCCCCAGCATTTT; CDR3 protein: CASSPTGGSNQPQHF
J gene: TRBJ1-1; V gene: TRBV6-5; D gene: TRBD1; CDR3 DNA: TGTGCCAGCAGTCGGGACAGAAGGAACACTGAAGCTTTCTTT; CDR3 protein: CASSRDRRNTEAFF
J gene: TRBJ1-2; V gene: TRBV5-6; D gene: TRBD1; CDR3 DNA: TGTGCCAGCGCTGACAGGGTCTATGGCTACACCTTC; CDR3 protein: CASADRVYGYTF
J gene: TRBJ1-2; V gene: TRBV19; D gene: .; CDR3 DNA: TGTGCCAGCCGTTCCCCAGGTACTGGGGGCTACACCTTC; CDR3 protein: CASRSPGTGGYTF
J gene: TRBJ2-2; V gene: TRBV28; D gene: TRBD1; CDR3 DNA: TGTGCCAGCATGGGACAGGGGGACACCGGGGAGCTGTTTTTT; CDR3 protein: CASMGQGDTGELFF
J gene: TRBJ1-1; V gene: TRBV27; D gene: .; CDR3 DNA: TGTGCCAGCTCGCCGCAGGCCTGGGACACTGAAGCTTTCTTT; CDR3 protein: CASSPQAWDTEAFF
J gene: TRBJ2-5; V gene: TRBV5-1; D gene: .; CDR3 DNA: TGCGCCAGCAGCCGCTTCCTAGAGCAAGAGACCCAGTACTTC; CDR3 protein: CASSRFLEQETQYF
J gene: TRBJ1-2; V gene: TRBV19; D gene: .; CDR3 DNA: TGTGCCAGTAGTACGGATACGGCCGGGGGCTATGGCTACACCTTC; CDR3 protein: CASSTDTAGGYGYTF
J gene: TRBJ1-4; V gene: TRBV9; D gene: .; CDR3 DNA: TGTGCCAGCAGCGTAGGCAATGACAGGAATGAAAAACTGTTTTTT; CDR3 protein: CASSVGNDRNEKLFF
J gene: TRBJ2-4; V gene: TRBV18; D gene: .; CDR3 DNA: TGTGCCAGCTCACCAGGAATCGCTAGCGTTGACATTCAGTACTTC; CDR3 protein: CASSPGIASVDIQYF
J gene: TRBJ2-7; V gene: TRBV12-5; D gene: .; CDR3 DNA: TGTGCTAGTGGTCCAGAATCCGCCTACGAGCAGTACTTC; CDR3 protein: CASGPESAYEQYF
J gene: TRBJ2-7; V gene: TRBV5-1; D gene: TRBD1; CDR3 DNA: TGCGCCAGCAGCTTGGGGGGACAGGGTGGCGAGCAGTACTTC; CDR3 protein: CASSLGGQGGEQYF
J gene: TRBJ2-7; V gene: TRBV7-2; D gene: TRBD1; CDR3 DNA: TGTGCCAGCAGCACTCCGGGACAGAGCTCCTACGAGCAGTACTTC; CDR3 protein: CASSTPGQSSYEQYF
J gene: TRBJ2-1; V gene: TRBV9; D gene: TRBD1; CDR3 DNA: TGTGCCAGCAGCACCACCGGACAGGGATACAATGAGCAGTTCTTC; CDR3 protein: CASSTTGQGYNEQFF
J gene: TRBJ2-7; V gene: TRBV19; D gene: .; CDR3 DNA: TGTGCCAGTAATCGGGGATTCTCCTACTACGAGCAGTACTTC; CDR3 protein: CASNRGFSYYEQYF
J gene: TRBJ2-2; V gene: TRBV6-5; D gene: TRBD1; CDR3 DNA: TGTGCCAGCAGTTACACTAGGACAGGGCCCGGGGAGCTGTTTTTT; CDR3 protein: CASSYTRTGPGELFF
J gene: TRBJ1-1; V gene: TRBV28; D gene: .; CDR3 DNA: TGTGCCAGCAGTTTGACACACACTGAAGCTTTCTTT; CDR3 protein: CASSLTHTEAFF
J gene: TRBJ2-2; V gene: TRBV7-9; D gene: .; CDR3 DNA: TGTGCCAGCAGCTCCCCCCTGACCCAGGGCGGGGAGCTGTTTTTT; CDR3 protein: CASSSPLTQGGELFF
J gene: TRBJ1-1; V gene: TRBV7-2; D gene: .; CDR3 DNA: TGTGCCAGCAGCTTACTCAGGGATCCTTCTGAAGCTTTCTTT; CDR3 protein: CASSLLRDPSEAFF
J gene: TRBJ1-6; V gene: TRBV4-3; D gene: .; CDR3 DNA: TGCGCCAGCAGCCAAGGGGTAGCGTCGTCCTATAATTCACCCCTCCACTTT; CDR3 protein: CASSQGVASSYNSPLHF
J gene: TRBJ1-5; V gene: TRBV18; D gene: TRBD1; CDR3 DNA: TGTGCCAGCTCACCAGACAGGGGCGGTCAGCCCCAGCATTTT; CDR3 protein: CASSPDRGGQPQHF
J gene: TRBJ2-3; V gene: TRBV7-2; D gene: .; CDR3 DNA: TGTGCCAGCAGTTTTAGTATTTCAGATACGCAGTATTTT; CDR3 protein: CASSFSISDTQYF
J gene: TRBJ2-7; V gene: TRBV6-5; D gene: .; CDR3 DNA: TGTGCCAGCAGTTACGTGGACAGCTCCTACGAGCAGTACTTC; CDR3 protein: CASSYVDSSYEQYF
J gene: TRBJ1-5; V gene: TRBV6-1; D gene: TRBD1; CDR3 DNA: TGTGCCAGCAGGGAGGGGGCTAGCAATCAGCCCCAGCATTTT; CDR3 protein: CASREGASNQPQHF
J gene: TRBJ2-3; V gene: TRBV4-2; D gene: TRBD2; CDR3 DNA: TGTGCCAGCAGCCTAACGACTAGCGGGAGGGGTGGCACAGATACGCAGTATTTT; CDR3 protein: CASSLTTSGRGGTDTQYF
J gene: TRBJ2-7; V gene: TRBV6-5; D gene: .; CDR3 DNA: TGTGCCAGCAGGTCCGGAGCGGTTAGGGAGCAGTACTTC; CDR3 protein: CASRSGAVREQYF
J gene: TRBJ2-2; V gene: TRBV18; D gene: TRBD1; CDR3 DNA: TGTGCCAGCTCACGAACAGGGGTTACGAACACCGGGGAGCTGTTTTTT; CDR3 protein: CASSRTGVTNTGELFF
J gene: TRBJ2-7; V gene: TRBV7-8; D gene: .; CDR3 DNA: TGTGCCAGCAGCTTAGCGGTGGGGGCGGGCGTGACCTACGAGCAGTACTTC; CDR3 protein: CASSLAVGAGVTYEQYF